The clone carrying this T cell receptor (beta chain) was picked up a small number of times. Its antigen remains unknown. Donors had nominal health at sampling but likely had unrecorded immune exposures. This record belongs to a study of cytomegalovirus exposure and HLA in healthy donors. General study points: Apart from CMV serostatus, no immune exposure information was available. In a later analysis, a missense DCLRE1C variant was linked to TCR beta V- and J-gene trimming.

The PCR was carried out with 60 Vbeta primers and 13 Jbeta primers. Repertoires were generated with immunoSEQ multiplex PCR, while TCRdb's copy carries only in-frame clones and drops some. The data show over 100,000 clones, roughly 82% seen once. Trimming took off 4 bases at V and 8 bases at J, with 14 bases between the two ends. The CDR3 spans 13 residues. The V gene's germline CDR1 is LNHDA and CDR2 SQIVND (reference sequence). J is TRBJ1-2 and V is TRBV19; D is undetermined. Material: PBMCs. This sequence originates from a woman between 18 and 30 years old in good health and CMV-seropositive. The CDR3, as DNA: TGTGCCAGTAGTAATCGCAAGGTGGAGGGCTACACCTTC. Its translation is CASSNRKVEGYTF.